The 17 T cell receptor beta chains below were found in one sample sequenced in a study of blood T cells in healthy people across ages. The authors ran a second PCR of about 7 to 11 cycles using a sample-barcoded 5' primer and a J-beta primer mix. Via MiXCR, TCRdb re-called the 5' RACE reads, giving one row per CDR3 protein. The table has about 1,500,000 distinct CDR3 sequences, roughly 30% seen once. The sample comprised blood. These receptors were collected from a woman aged 30 to 39 in good health.

Comment on this clonotype: The junction departs from germline at one end; a sequencing error may be responsible. This chain links TRBV11-2 with TRBJ2-4; D possibly corresponds to TRBD1 (6 bases). The DNA matches TRBJ2-5 better at its end, which makes the J call doubtful. The CDR3 is 13 amino acids. Germline V gives CDR1 SGHAT, CDR2 FQNNGV. The DNA of the CDR3 is TGTGCCGGCAGCCACAGGACAGAAGAGACCCAGTACTTC. Its protein product is CAGSHRTEETQYF.

The V and J genes are TRBV25-1 and TRBJ2-7; TRBD2 aligns across 8 bases. After removal of 5 bases from V and 7 bases from J, the junction contained 10 bases not matched to a gene. The CDR3 is 14 amino acids. Germline loops: CDR1 MGHDK, CDR2 SYGVNS. The CDR3 sequence: CASSQDPASGEQYF. The CDR3 bases are TGTGCCAGCAGTCAGGACCCCGCTAGCGGGGAGCAGTACTTC.

The V gene is TRBV3-1, the J gene TRBJ2-1; TRBD2 agrees at 11 bases. CDR3 length: 16 amino acids. V was pared by 1 base and J by 4 bases, with 3 bases of the junction left unmatched. Per the germline V gene, CDR1 is LGHDT and CDR2 is YNNKEL (reference sequence). The CDR3, as DNA: TGTGCCAGCAGCCAAGTCGGGACTAGCGGTTACAATGAGCAGTTCTTC. It translates to CASSQVGTSGYNEQFF.

There are many counts of this clonotype. The chain recombines TRBV2 with TRBJ2-3; no reliable D call. Germline V gene data show CDR1 as SNHLY and CDR2 as FYNNEI. The V and J ends lost 3 bases and 0 bases respectively, with 13 bases between them. The CDR3 contains 16 residues. The CDR3 here is CASSELRSTSTDTQYF. For the CDR3, the DNA is TGTGCCAGCAGTGAGCTGAGATCCACTAGCACAGATACGCAGTATTTT.

In this sample, this clonotype turned up many times. The rearrangement joins TRBV7-2 to TRBJ2-3, with D perhaps TRBD2 (6 bases). V gave up 5 bases and J gave up 6 bases, with 21 bases separating them. CDR1 is SGHTA and CDR2 is FQGNSA in the germline V gene. The CDR3 is 16 residues long. This CDR3 is CASSPSYPGVPDTQYF. The CDR3 coding sequence is TGTGCCAGCAGCCCGTCCTACCCGGGGGTACCGGATACGCAGTATTTT.

This clonotype was seen more than once but under ten times. Relative to the germline gene, one junction end is altered; a read error may explain this. The V call is TRBV20-1, the J call TRBJ2-7; D is perhaps TRBD1 (6 bases). The CDR3 is 18 residues long. CDR1 is DFQATT and CDR2 is SNEGSKA in the germline V gene (reference sequence). CDR3 bases: TGCAGTGCTAGAGTCCAAAACGGTCGGACAGCCTCCTCCAACGAGCAGTACTTC. Translation: CSARVQNGRTASSNEQYF.

CDR3 sequence reads: CASSHTFAGQPATPYEQYF. The DNA of the CDR3 is TGTGCCAGCAGCCACACCTTTGCCGGGCAACCAGCAACTCCCTACGAGCAGTACTTC. The J gene is TRBJ2-7, the V gene TRBV3-1; no clear D. Deletions cut 3 bases from V and 2 bases from J, with 26 bases between. Looked up from germline, CDR1 is LGHDT and CDR2 is YNNKEL (reference sequence). CDR3 length: 19 amino acids.

The chain joins TRBV5-1 to TRBJ2-1; 9 bases are shared with TRBD2. The junction had 12 bases not matched to a gene; V was cut back by 3 bases and J by 5 bases. This CDR3 is built from 17 residues. The germline V gene has CDR1 SGHRS and CDR2 YFSETQ. The CDR3 reads CASSWGSGASGNNEQFF. The DNA for the CDR3 is TGCGCCAGCAGCTGGGGGTCCGGGGCTAGCGGGAACAATGAGCAGTTCTTC.

This clonotype was counted a few times. The J gene is TRBJ2-3, the V gene TRBV12-5, with a possible D match to TRBD1 (5 bases). Germline CDR1 is LGHNT and CDR2 is FRNRAP. This CDR3 is built from 14 residues. V lost 2 bases to trimming and J lost 4 bases, with 10 bases between them. The CDR3 spells CASGLYRNADTQYF. In DNA, the CDR3 is TGTGCTAGTGGTTTGTACAGGAACGCAGATACGCAGTATTTT.

This clonotype was picked up a small number of times. The chain carries TRBV29-1 and TRBJ2-7; no clear D gene. The germline V gene has CDR1 SQVTM and CDR2 ANQGSEA. This CDR3 is built from 13 residues. Trimming took off 3 bases at V and 4 bases at J, with 13 bases between the two ends. CDR3 loop: CSVEDGLGYEQYF. The CDR3 DNA reads TGCAGCGTTGAGGATGGGTTAGGGTACGAGCAGTACTTC.

At least ten counts were recorded for this clonotype. This sequence joins TRBV3-1 and TRBJ2-5; D is unclear. This CDR3 comprises 10 residues. CDR1 and CDR2 (germline): LGHDT, YNNKEL (reference sequence). V gave up 3 bases and J gave up 7 bases, with 3 bases separating them. CDR3 protein: CASSQGTQYF. The CDR3 coding sequence is TGTGCCAGCAGCCAGGGGACCCAGTACTTC.

The CDR3 region is CASSSQGQVTEAFF. CDR3 nucleotide sequence: TGTGCCAGCAGCTCACAGGGGCAAGTGACTGAAGCTTTCTTT. The chain links TRBV7-2 to TRBJ1-1, with TRBD1 matching over 7 bases. Germline V gives CDR1 SGHTA, CDR2 FQGNSA. After removal of 4 bases from V and 5 bases from J, the junction contained 7 bases not matched to a gene. The CDR3 runs 14 residues.

This clonotype appeared a few times. V usage is TRBV20-1 and J usage is TRBJ2-4; D remains unclear. Germline CDR1 is DFQATT and CDR2 is SNEGSKA (reference sequence). V lost 5 bases and J 6 bases, leaving 11 bases between the germline ends. The CDR3 contains 12 residues. The CDR3: CSARPRGNIQYF. The CDR3, as DNA: TGCAGTGCTCGACCCCGTGGAAACATTCAGTACTTC.

In its sample, this clonotype was seen a few times. V usage is TRBV7-9 and J usage is TRBJ1-2, with 8 nucleotides matching TRBD1. Looked up from germline, CDR1 is SEHNR and CDR2 is FQNEAQ (reference sequence). The CDR3 loop spans 15 amino acids. With V trimmed by 0 bases and J by 2 bases, 2 bases remained unmatched. Written as DNA, the CDR3 is TGTGCCAGCAGCTTAGCGTGGGACAGGAACTATGGCTACACCTTC. Translation gives CASSLAWDRNYGYTF.

J is TRBJ2-5 and V is TRBV7-2, with D possibly matching TRBD1 (5 bases). Trimming pared 7 bases from V and 4 bases from J, leaving 16 bases between. Germline loops: CDR1 SGHTA, CDR2 FQGNSA. The CDR3 is made up of 14 amino acids. CDR3 DNA sequence: TGTGCCAGCAACTTGGCAGGGTCGGCAGAGACCCAGTACTTC. Its protein is CASNLAGSAETQYF.

This clonotype has more than one count but fewer than ten. The chain combines TRBV7-9 with TRBJ1-2, with D unclear. Germline CDR1 reads SEHNR; CDR2 reads FQNEAQ (reference sequence). The CDR3 spans 13 residues. V was trimmed by 4 bases and J by 8 bases, leaving 14 bases between them. The CDR3 region has the DNA TGTGCCAGCAGCTCACAGAATCCCCTGGGCTACACCTTC. Protein: CASSSQNPLGYTF.

This clonotype was seen a handful of times. The chain combines TRBV20-1 with TRBJ1-1; D unclear. There are 10 residues in the CDR3. CDR1 and CDR2 from the germline V gene are DFQATT and SNEGSKA (reference sequence). Trimming took 5 bases from V and 8 from J, leaving 9 bases between them. The CDR3 is CSAQFGEAFF. For the CDR3, the DNA is TGCAGTGCTCAGTTTGGGGAAGCTTTCTTT.